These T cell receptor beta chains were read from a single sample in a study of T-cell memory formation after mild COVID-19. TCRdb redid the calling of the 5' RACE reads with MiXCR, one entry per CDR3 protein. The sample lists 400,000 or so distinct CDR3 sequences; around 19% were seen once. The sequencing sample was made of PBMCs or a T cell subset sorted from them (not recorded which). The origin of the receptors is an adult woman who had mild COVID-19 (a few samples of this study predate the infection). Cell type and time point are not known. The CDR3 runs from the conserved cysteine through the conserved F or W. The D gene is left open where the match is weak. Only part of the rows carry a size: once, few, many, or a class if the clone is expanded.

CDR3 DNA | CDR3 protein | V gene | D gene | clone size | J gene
TGTGCCAGCAGTCCTCTGTTTACCTACGGGACAGGTTCCCAAGAGACCCAGTACTTC | CASSPLFTYGTGSQETQYF | TRBV6-5 | TRBD1 | . | TRBJ2-5
TGTGCCACCAGCCCCGGCAGGCCGCATGACTATGGCTACACCTTC | CATSPGRPHDYGYTF | TRBV15 | . | . | TRBJ1-2
TGCGCCAGCAGCCAACCGGGGGAGGGGATCTATGGCTACACCTTC | CASSQPGEGIYGYTF | TRBV4-1 | . | . | TRBJ1-2
TGTGCCAGCAGCTTAGAGTTCGGGGAGAGCAATGAGCAGTTCTTC | CASSLEFGESNEQFF | TRBV7-9 | . | . | TRBJ2-1
TGTGCCAGCAGCGTACTAGCAGGAGGCCGGGGCAGGGGATTTATGGTCTTC | CASSVLAGGRGRGFMVF | TRBV9 | . | . | TRBJ2-1
TGTGCCAGCAGCGCCCGACAGGGTCTGACTGGAAACACCATATATTTT | CASSARQGLTGNTIYF | TRBV11-2 | TRBD1 | many | TRBJ1-3
TGTGCCAGCAGCCAAGATCCCCCGGGAGGTGGGGCAGATACGCAGTATTTT | CASSQDPPGGGADTQYF | TRBV3-1 | TRBD2 | . | TRBJ2-3
TGCAGCGTTGACGAACAGGGCTCCTACGAGCAGTACTTC | CSVDEQGSYEQYF | TRBV29-1 | . | few | TRBJ2-7
TGCAGTGCTAGAAAGCGGGGACAAGAGACCCAGTACTTC | CSARKRGQETQYF | TRBV20-1 | TRBD2 | few | TRBJ2-5
TGTGCCAGCAGCTTAAAGGATGACGATGAGCAGTTCTTC | CASSLKDDDEQFF | TRBV7-9 | . | . | TRBJ2-1
TGTGCCAGCAGCCCCGACCCCCATGAGAGATCCTACGAGCAGTACTTC | CASSPDPHERSYEQYF | TRBV7-9 | . | . | TRBJ2-7
TGCGCCAGCAGCTTGGCCGGGCGACGGGCTTTCTTT | CASSLAGRRAFF | TRBV5-1 | . | few | TRBJ1-1
TGCGCCAGCAGCGGGGGTGATGTAAAGGGGACCTATGGCTACACCTTC | CASSGGDVKGTYGYTF | TRBV5-1 | . | few | TRBJ1-2
TGTGCCAGCAGTGAATGGTCGACAGCCAATCAGCCCCAGCATTTT | CASSEWSTANQPQHF | TRBV2 | . | . | TRBJ1-5
TGCGCCAGCAGCCCGGGACGGTGGTATGGCTACACCTTC | CASSPGRWYGYTF | TRBV5-1 | . | . | TRBJ1-2
TGTGCCAGCAGTTCCGGGGGCCAGCCCCAGCATTTT | CASSSGGQPQHF | TRBV12-3/TRBV12-4 | . | many | TRBJ1-5
TGTGCCACCAGTGATCCCAAGCGGAATCAAGAGACCCAGTACTTC | CATSDPKRNQETQYF | TRBV24-1 | . | . | TRBJ2-5
TGCGCCAGCAGCCAAAGATCACGGTTCGGGGAGCTGTTTTTT | CASSQRSRFGELFF | TRBV4-1 | . | many | TRBJ2-2
TGCGCCAGCAGCCAAGCAGGACCGAGTGAGCAGTACTTC | CASSQAGPSEQYF | TRBV4-1 | . | few | TRBJ2-7
TGCAGCGCCCGTGCTGACTGGAATTCACCCCTCCACTTT | CSARADWNSPLHF | TRBV29-1 | . | . | TRBJ1-6
TGTGCCTGGAGTGGGGACAGCTATGGCTACACCTTC | CAWSGDSYGYTF | TRBV30 | TRBD1 | . | TRBJ1-2
TGTGCCAGCAGCTTAGTTTCGGGACAGGGAGGGCATGAGCAGTTCTTC | CASSLVSGQGGHEQFF | TRBV7-9 | TRBD1 | few | TRBJ2-1
TGCAGTGCTAGTGGAGAGACCGCCTGGGGGAATGAGCAGTTCTTC | CSASGETAWGNEQFF | TRBV20-1 | . | few | TRBJ2-1
TGTGCCAGCACCCCGGGGGCAGGGCTGAACACTGAAGCTTTCTTT | CASTPGAGLNTEAFF | TRBV7-9 | . | . | TRBJ1-1
TGTGCCACCAGCCTGACAGGGGATGAGCAGTTCTTC | CATSLTGDEQFF | TRBV24-1 | TRBD1 | . | TRBJ2-1
TGTGCCAGTAGTATCGGGGGGGGACCCGGCAGTTCTCGGGGGTTC | CASSIGGGPGSSRGF | TRBV19 | TRBD2 | few | TRBJ2-1
TGTGCCATCAGTTGGGACAGTCAAGAGACCCAGTACTTC | CAISWDSQETQYF | TRBV10-3 | TRBD1 | . | TRBJ2-5
TGTGCCAGCAGCTCGGGGACTAGCGGGATGATGGGTTGGTTTAGGACTCAGTACTTC | CASSSGTSGMMGWFRTQYF | TRBV5-5 | TRBD2 | . | TRBJ2-5
TGTGCCAGCAGTTCACAGGGGGCACGGTTCACTGAAGCTTTCTTT | CASSSQGARFTEAFF | TRBV7-9 | TRBD1 | few | TRBJ1-1